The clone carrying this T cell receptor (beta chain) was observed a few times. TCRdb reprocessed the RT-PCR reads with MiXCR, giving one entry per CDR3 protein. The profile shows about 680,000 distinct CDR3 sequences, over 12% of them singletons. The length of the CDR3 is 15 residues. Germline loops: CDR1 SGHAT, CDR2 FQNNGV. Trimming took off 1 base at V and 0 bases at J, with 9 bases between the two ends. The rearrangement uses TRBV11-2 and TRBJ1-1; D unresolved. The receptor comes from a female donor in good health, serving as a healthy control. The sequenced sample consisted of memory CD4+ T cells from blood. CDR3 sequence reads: CASSLVAGLNTEAFF. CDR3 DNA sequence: TGTGCCAGCAGCTTAGTAGCAGGTTTGAACACTGAAGCTTTCTTT.